These 13 T cell receptor beta chains were all obtained from the same sample, sequenced in a study of control samples from healthy donors and cancer patients (dated by TCRdb to about 2020). The protocol used for the library was the immunoSEQ multiplex PCR assay. The clones in this table, taken by TCRdb from immuneACCESS, are in-frame only. Not every clone is retained; where verified, under half of the shortfall comes from an unresolved V gene, and the cause of the rest is unknown. The sample data list roughly 80,000 clones, and just under 90% of these were observed just once. The top ten hold 4.5% to 7% of the sample. Sequenced input: blood. Receptors were obtained from a man aged 45-65 years in good health.

This clone was found once. The chain combines TRBV5-6 with TRBJ1-1; 7 positions agree with TRBD1. The germline V gene encodes CDR1 SGHDT and CDR2 YYEEEE. The CDR3 has 14 amino acids. V was clipped by 3 bases and J by 1 base; unmatched bases: 3. For the CDR3, the DNA is TGTGCCAGCAGCTGGGGGACAGCGAACACTGAAGCTTTCTTT. Its protein is CASSWGTANTEAFF. The variable domain in full, with the rest retrieved from reference TRBV5-6 and TRBJ1-1, is DAGVTQSPTHLIKTRGQQVTLRCSPKSGHDTVSWYQQALGQGPQFIFQYYEEEERQRGNFPDRFSGHQFPNYSSELNVNALLLGDSALYLCASSWGTANTEAFFGQGTRLTVV.

The rearrangement uses TRBV5-6 and TRBJ2-5, with 11 nucleotides matching TRBD1. Trimming removed 3 bases from V and 2 bases from J; junction bases left unmatched: 3. Germline CDR1 is SGHDT and CDR2 is YYEEEE. CDR3 size: 15 residues. This CDR3 reads CASSWGTGGQETQYF. In DNA, the CDR3 is TGTGCCAGCAGCTGGGGGACAGGGGGACAAGAGACCCAGTACTTC.

The chain recombines TRBV4-1 with TRBJ2-5, with D perhaps TRBD2 (6 bases). The germline V and J ends were trimmed by 3 bases and 5 bases, with 13 bases remaining between them. This CDR3 spans 14 amino acids. Germline-derived CDR1 and CDR2 are MGHRA and YSYEKL. Here the CDR3 reads CASSHWDFGETQYF. In nucleotides, the CDR3 is TGCGCCAGCAGCCATTGGGACTTCGGGGAGACCCAGTACTTC.

The rearrangement links TRBV12-5 to TRBJ1-4, with TRBD1 as a possible D gene (6 bases). The ends were cut back, 4 bases at V and 10 bases at J, with 19 bases in the middle. This CDR3 has 15 amino acids. CDR1 LGHNT and CDR2 FRNRAP come from the germline V gene. The DNA for the CDR3 is TGTGCTAGTGGTTATGTAACACAGGGCCGGGGAAAACTGTTTTTT. The encoded protein is CASGYVTQGRGKLFF.

The chain has TRBV15 and TRBJ2-6; either TRBD1 or TRBD2 may supply D (5 bases each). V was shortened by 8 bases and J by 0 bases, with 11 bases between the two germline ends. From germline, CDR1 is LNHNV and CDR2 YYDKDF (reference sequence). The CDR3 runs 15 residues. The DNA of the CDR3 is TGTGCCACCGGGACGGCCAACTCTGGGGCCAACGTCCTGACTTTC. Encoded protein: CATGTANSGANVLTF.

In nucleotides, the CDR3 is TGTGCCAGTAGTATAAAAGGGGGGGGCAATCAGCCCCAGCATTTT. It codes for CASSIKGGGNQPQHF. This sequence joins TRBV19 and TRBJ1-5; D is possibly TRBD1 (6 bases). Looked up from germline, CDR1 is LNHDA and CDR2 is SQIVND (reference sequence). Trimming pared 2 bases from V and 2 bases from J, leaving 10 bases between. The CDR3 has 15 residues.

The rearrangement joins TRBV27 to TRBJ1-4; no clear D. The CDR3 loop spans 15 amino acids. Germline CDR1 MNHEY, CDR2 SMNVEV (reference sequence). Trimming pared 7 bases from V and 3 bases from J, leaving 15 bases between. As DNA, the CDR3 is TGTGCCAGCACCCCCTCTGGTTTGGCTAATGAAAAACTGTTTTTT. Its translation: CASTPSGLANEKLFF.

CDR3 residues: CASSPHTTNEKLFF. The CDR3 nucleotides are TGTGCCAGCAGCCCTCATACAACTAATGAAAAACTGTTTTTT. J is TRBJ1-4 and V is TRBV2; D unclear. The germline V gene encodes CDR1 SNHLY and CDR2 FYNNEI. The CDR3 consists of 14 residues. V was pared by 6 bases and J by 0 bases, with 8 bases between.

The V and J genes are TRBV11-2 and TRBJ2-3, with unresolved D. This CDR3 has 13 residues. Germline lookup yields CDR1 SGHAT and CDR2 FQNNGV. The V end lost 5 bases, the J end lost 1 base, and 7 bases lay between the germline ends. The CDR3 coding sequence is TGTGCCAGCAGCCATTCCCGCACAGATACGCAGTATTTT. Its translation: CASSHSRTDTQYF.

The rearrangement joins TRBV6-1 to TRBJ1-2; D uncertain. V was pared by 2 bases and J by 4 bases, with 23 bases between. Germline V CDR1 and CDR2: MNHNS, SASEGT. The CDR3 is made up of 18 amino acids. In DNA, the CDR3 is TGTGCCAGCAGTGAAAAATGGGCGACCGCCGGCGGTAGCTATGGCTACACCTTC. Its translation: CASSEKWATAGGSYGYTF.

This clone was detected a few times. The V and J genes are TRBV7-9 and TRBJ1-2; no definite D call. The CDR3 is made up of 14 amino acids. The V gene lost 1 base and the J gene lost 6 bases, with 12 bases spanning the gap. The V gene's germline CDR1 is SEHNR and CDR2 FQNEAQ (reference sequence). The CDR3 sequence is CASSLDVIFNGYTF. The CDR3 DNA reads TGTGCCAGCAGCTTAGACGTCATTTTTAATGGCTACACCTTC. Full variable domain (rest looked up from reference TRBV7-9 and TRBJ1-2): DTGVSQNPRHKITKRGQNVTFRCDPISEHNRLYWYRQTLGQGPEFLTYFQNEAQLEKSRLLSDRFSAERPKGSFSTLEIQRTEQGDSAMYLCASSLDVIFNGYTFGSGTRLTVV.

The gene calls are TRBV3-1 (or the pseudogene TRBV3-2) and TRBJ1-6; the D gene is possibly TRBD1 (5 bases). The CDR3 has 15 amino acids. V shed 4 bases and J shed 6 bases, with 13 bases lying between them. CDR1 LGHDT and CDR2 YNNKEL come from the germline V gene (reference sequence). Written as DNA, the CDR3 is TGTGCCAGCAGCCCCCTTGTCAGGGCTAATTCACCCCTCCACTTT. It translates to CASSPLVRANSPLHF.

The chain has TRBV6-5 and TRBJ1-2; TRBD1 might be the D (6 bases). The V end lost 5 bases, the J end lost 8 bases, and 15 bases lay between the germline ends. The CDR3 runs to 13 residues. Looked up from germline, CDR1 is MNHEY and CDR2 is SVGAGI. CDR3 nucleotide sequence: TGTGCCAGCAGTCCCATGGCAGGGGTAGGCTACACCTTC. Translation: CASSPMAGVGYTF.